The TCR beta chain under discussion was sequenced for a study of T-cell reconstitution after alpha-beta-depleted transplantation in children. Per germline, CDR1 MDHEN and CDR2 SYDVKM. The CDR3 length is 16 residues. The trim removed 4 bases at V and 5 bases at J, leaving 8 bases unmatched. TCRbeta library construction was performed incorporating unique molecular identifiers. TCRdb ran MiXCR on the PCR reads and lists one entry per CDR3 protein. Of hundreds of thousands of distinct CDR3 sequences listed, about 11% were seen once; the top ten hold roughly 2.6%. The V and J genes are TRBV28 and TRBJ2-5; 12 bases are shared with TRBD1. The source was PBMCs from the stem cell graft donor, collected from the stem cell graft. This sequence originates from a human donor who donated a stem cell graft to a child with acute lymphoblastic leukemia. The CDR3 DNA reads TGTGCCAGCAGTTCCGGGACAGGGGGCTTAGGGGAGACCCAGTACTTC. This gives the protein CASSSGTGGLGETQYF.